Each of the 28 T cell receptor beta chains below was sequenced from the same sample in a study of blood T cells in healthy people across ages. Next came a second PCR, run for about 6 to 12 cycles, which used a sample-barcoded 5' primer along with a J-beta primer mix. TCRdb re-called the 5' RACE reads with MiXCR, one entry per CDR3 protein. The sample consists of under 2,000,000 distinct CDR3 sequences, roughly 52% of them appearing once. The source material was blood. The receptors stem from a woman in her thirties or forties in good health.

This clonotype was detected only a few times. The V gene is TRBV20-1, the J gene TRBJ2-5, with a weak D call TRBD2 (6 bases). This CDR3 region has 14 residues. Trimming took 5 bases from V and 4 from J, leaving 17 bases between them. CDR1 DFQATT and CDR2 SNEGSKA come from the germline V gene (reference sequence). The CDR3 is CSAGSPQGGETQYF. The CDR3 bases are TGCAGTGCTGGATCCCCTCAGGGAGGAGAGACCCAGTACTTC.

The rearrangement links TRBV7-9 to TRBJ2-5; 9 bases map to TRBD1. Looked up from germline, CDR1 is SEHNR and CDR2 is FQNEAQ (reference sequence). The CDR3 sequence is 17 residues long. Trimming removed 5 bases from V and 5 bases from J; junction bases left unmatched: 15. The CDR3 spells CASSTGTGRRAEETQYF. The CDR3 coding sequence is TGTGCCAGCAGCACCGGGACAGGGAGGCGGGCGGAGGAGACCCAGTACTTC.

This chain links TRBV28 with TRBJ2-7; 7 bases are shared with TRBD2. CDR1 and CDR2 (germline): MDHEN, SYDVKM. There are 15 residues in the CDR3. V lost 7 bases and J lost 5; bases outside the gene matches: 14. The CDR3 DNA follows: TGTGCCAGCAACGGCGGCTACGGGGGGAGAAACGAGCAGTACTTC. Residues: CASNGGYGGRNEQYF.

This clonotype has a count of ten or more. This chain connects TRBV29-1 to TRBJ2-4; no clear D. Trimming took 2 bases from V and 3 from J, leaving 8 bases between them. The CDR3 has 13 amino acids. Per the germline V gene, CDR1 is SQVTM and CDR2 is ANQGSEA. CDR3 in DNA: TGCAGCGTTGAAAGGACCGACAAAAACATTCAGTACTTC. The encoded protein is CSVERTDKNIQYF.

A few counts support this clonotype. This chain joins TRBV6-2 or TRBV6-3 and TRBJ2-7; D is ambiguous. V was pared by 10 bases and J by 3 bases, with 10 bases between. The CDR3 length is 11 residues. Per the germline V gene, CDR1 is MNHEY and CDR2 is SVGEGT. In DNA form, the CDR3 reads TGTGCCACCACGAACGACTACGAGCAGTACTTC. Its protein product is CATTNDYEQYF.

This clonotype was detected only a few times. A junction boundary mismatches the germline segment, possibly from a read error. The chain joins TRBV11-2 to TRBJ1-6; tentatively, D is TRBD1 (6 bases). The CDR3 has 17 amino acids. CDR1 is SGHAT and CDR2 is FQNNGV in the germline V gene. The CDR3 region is CASKLSTGPLYNSPLHF. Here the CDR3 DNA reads TGTGCCAGCAAACTCAGCACAGGGCCACTCTATAATTCGCCCCTCCACTTT.

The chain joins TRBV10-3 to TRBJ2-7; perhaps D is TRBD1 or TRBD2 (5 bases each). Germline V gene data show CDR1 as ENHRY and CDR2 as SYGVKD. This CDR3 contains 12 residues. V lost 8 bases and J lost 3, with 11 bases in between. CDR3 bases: TGTGCCATCGGGGACGAAATCTACGAGCAGTACTTC. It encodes CAIGDEIYEQYF.

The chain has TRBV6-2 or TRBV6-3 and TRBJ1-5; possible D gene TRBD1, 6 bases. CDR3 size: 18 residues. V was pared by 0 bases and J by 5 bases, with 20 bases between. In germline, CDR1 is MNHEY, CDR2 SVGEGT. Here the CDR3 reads CASSYSIRRGGKDQPQHF. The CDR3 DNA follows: TGTGCCAGCAGTTACTCGATCAGGAGGGGGGGGAAGGATCAGCCCCAGCATTTT.

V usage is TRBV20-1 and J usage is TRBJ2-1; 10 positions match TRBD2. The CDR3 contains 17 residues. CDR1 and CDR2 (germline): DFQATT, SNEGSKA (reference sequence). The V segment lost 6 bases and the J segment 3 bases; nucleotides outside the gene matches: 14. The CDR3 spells CSASQWGSSGSYNEQFF. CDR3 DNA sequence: TGCAGTGCCTCACAATGGGGCTCTAGCGGGAGCTACAATGAGCAGTTCTTC.

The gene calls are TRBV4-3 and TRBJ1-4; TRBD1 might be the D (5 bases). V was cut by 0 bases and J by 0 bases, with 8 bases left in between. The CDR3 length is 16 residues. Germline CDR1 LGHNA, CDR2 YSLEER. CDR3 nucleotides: TGCGCCAGCAGCCAAGAGGGGGTAGCAACTAATGAAAAACTGTTTTTT. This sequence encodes CASSQEGVATNEKLFF.

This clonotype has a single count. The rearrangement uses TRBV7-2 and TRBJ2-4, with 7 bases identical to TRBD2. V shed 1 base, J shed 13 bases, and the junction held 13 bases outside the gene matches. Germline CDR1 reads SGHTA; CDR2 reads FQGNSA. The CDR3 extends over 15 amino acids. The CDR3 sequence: CASSLDRGGGREQYF. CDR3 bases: TGTGCCAGCAGCTTAGATCGCGGGGGAGGACGGGAGCAGTACTTC.

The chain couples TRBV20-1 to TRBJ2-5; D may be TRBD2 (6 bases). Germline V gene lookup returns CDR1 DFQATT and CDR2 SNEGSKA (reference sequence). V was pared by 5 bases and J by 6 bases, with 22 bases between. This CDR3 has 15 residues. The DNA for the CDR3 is TGCAGTGCTGGCAACGGGACTCATCATACAAAGACCCAGTACTTC. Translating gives CSAGNGTHHTKTQYF.

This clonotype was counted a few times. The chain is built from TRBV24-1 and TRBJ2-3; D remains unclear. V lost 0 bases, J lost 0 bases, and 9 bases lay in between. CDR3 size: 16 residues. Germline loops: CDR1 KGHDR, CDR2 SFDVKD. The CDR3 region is CATSDLFRASTDTQYF. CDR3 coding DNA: TGTGCCACCAGTGATTTGTTCCGGGCTAGCACAGATACGCAGTATTTT.

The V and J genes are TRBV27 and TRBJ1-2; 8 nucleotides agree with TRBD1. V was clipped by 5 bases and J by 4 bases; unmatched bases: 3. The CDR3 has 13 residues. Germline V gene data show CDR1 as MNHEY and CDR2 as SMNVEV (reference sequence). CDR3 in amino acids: CASSMTGVYGYTF. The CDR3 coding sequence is TGTGCCAGCAGTATGACAGGGGTCTATGGCTACACCTTC.

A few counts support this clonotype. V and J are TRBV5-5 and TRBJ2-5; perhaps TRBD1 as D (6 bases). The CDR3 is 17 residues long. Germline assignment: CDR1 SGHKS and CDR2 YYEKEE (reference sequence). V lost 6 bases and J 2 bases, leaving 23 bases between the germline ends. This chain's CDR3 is CASILQGGGALQETQYF. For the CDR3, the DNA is TGTGCCAGCATCCTACAGGGCGGAGGAGCCCTGCAAGAGACCCAGTACTTC. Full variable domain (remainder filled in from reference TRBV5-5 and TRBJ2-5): DAGVTQSPTHLIKTRGQQVTLRCSPISGHKSVSWYQQVLGQGPQFIFQYYEKEERGRGNFPDRFSARQFPNYSSELNVNALLLGDSALYLCASILQGGGALQETQYFGPGTRLLVL.

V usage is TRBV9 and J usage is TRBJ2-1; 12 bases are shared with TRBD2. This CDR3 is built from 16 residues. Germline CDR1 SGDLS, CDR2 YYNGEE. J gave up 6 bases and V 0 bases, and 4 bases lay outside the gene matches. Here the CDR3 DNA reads TGTGCCAGCAGCGTAGAAGGGACTAGCGGGTTCAATGAGCAGTTCTTC. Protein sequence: CASSVEGTSGFNEQFF.

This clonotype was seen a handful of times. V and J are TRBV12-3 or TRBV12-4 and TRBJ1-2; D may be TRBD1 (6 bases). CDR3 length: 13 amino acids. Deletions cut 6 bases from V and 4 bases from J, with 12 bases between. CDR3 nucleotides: TGTGCCAGCAGATTTGGGGGCGCCTATGGCTACACCTTC. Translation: CASRFGGAYGYTF.

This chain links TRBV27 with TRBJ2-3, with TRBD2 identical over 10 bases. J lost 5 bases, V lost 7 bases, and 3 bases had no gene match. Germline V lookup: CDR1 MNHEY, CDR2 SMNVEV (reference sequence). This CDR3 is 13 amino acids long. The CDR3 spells CASNRLAGDTQYF. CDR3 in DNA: TGTGCCAGCAACCGACTAGCGGGAGATACGCAGTATTTT.

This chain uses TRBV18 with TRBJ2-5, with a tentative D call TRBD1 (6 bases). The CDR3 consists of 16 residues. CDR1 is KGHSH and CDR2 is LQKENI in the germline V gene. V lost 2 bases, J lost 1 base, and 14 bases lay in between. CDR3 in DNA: TGTGCCAGCTCACCAGAACAGGGATTGGGCCAAGAGACCCAGTACTTC. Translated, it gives CASSPEQGLGQETQYF.

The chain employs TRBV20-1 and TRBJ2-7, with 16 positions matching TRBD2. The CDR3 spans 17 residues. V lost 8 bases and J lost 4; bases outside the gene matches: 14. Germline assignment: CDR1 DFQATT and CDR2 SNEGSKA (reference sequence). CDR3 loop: CSILTGTSGGAEYEQYF. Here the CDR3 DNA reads TGCAGTATCCTCACTGGGACTAGCGGGGGGGCTGAGTACGAGCAGTACTTC.

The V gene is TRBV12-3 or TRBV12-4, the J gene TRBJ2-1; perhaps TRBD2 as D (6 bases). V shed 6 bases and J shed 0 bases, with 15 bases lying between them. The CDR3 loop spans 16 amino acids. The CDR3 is CASSPRTIFSYNEQFF. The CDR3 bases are TGTGCCAGCAGCCCAAGGACTATTTTCTCCTACAATGAGCAGTTCTTC.

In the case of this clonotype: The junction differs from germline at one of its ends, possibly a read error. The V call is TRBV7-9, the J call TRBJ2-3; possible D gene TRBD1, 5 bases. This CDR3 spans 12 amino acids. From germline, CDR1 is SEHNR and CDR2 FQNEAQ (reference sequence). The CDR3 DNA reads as TGTGCCAGCAGCACGTTCACAGGTACGCAGTATTTT. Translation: CASSTFTGTQYF.

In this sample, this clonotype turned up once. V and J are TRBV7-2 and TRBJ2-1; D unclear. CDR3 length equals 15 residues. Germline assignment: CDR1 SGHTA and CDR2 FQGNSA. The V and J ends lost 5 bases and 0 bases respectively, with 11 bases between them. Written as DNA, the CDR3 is TGTGCCAGCAGCCCACGGGCATACTCCTACAATGAGCAGTTCTTC. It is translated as CASSPRAYSYNEQFF.

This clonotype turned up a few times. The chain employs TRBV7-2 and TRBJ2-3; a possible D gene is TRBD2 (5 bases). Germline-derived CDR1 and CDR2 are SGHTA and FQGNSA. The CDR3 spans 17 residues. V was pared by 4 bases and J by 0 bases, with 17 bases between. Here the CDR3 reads CASSSYPRGASTDTQYF. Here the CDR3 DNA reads TGTGCCAGCAGCTCATACCCCCGGGGTGCTAGCACAGATACGCAGTATTTT.

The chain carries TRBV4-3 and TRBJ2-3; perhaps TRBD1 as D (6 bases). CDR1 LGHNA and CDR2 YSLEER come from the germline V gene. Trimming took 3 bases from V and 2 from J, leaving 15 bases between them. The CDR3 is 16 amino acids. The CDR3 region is CASSHRTGDTTDTQYF. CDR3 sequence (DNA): TGCGCCAGCAGCCACAGAACCGGGGACACCACAGATACGCAGTATTTT.

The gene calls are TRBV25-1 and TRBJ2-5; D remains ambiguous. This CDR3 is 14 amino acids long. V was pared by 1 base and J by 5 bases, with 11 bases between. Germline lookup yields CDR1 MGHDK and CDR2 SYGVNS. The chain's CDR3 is CASSESLSVETQYF. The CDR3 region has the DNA TGTGCCAGCAGTGAATCGCTTAGTGTGGAGACCCAGTACTTC.

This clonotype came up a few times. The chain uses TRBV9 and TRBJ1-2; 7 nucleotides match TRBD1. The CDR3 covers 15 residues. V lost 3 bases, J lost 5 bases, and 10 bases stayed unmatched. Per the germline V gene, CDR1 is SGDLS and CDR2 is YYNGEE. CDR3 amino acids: CASSARQGTRYGYTF. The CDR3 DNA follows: TGTGCCAGCAGCGCCCGACAGGGAACTAGATATGGCTACACCTTC.

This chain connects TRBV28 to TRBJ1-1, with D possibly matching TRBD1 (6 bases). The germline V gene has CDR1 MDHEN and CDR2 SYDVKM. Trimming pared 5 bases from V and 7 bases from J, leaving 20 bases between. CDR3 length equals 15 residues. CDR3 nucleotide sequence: TGTGCCAGCAGTCTGGGCGGACCAGGGGTAAATGAAGCTTTCTTT. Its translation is CASSLGGPGVNEAFF.